Listed here is a single TCR beta chain. This clone's antigen is unknown. There are no base qualities to consult, and no much larger clone falls within one base. This entry comes from a study of patients and donors after allogeneic stem cell transplantation (dated by TCRdb to 2018 to 2021). Trimming costs V 0 bases and J 1 base, and their ends lie 11 bases apart. Via the germline V gene, CDR1 is SGHDT and CDR2 YYEEEE. The CDR3, cysteine through phenylalanine, is 16 amino acids long. The kept DNA is CDR3 alone, 48 bases in frame from the first base. The receptor library was made with RT-PCR. TCRdb shows the sequencer as NextSeq 550. TCRdb itself trimmed the public reads at Q25 with fastp, ran MiXCR and retained productive beta chains. Rows are unified per CDR3 protein, each entry keeping the most common DNA and genes. Across this sample there are 400,000 to 450,000 distinct CDR3 sequences, with under 20% seen only once. The ten largest clones represent roughly 7.2% of the sample.

The TCR sequence derives from a human donor who was either an allogeneic HSCT recipient or a stem cell or donor lymphocyte infusion donor (not recorded which). It is not recorded whose cells these are; they may come from a transplant donor. Sequenced sample: blood, either unsorted or a sorted T cell fraction (not recorded which). This receptor chain uses TRBV5-6 and TRBJ1-5; TRBD1 could be the D gene, as 6 bases match. The CDR3 protein: CASSLAGGPSNQPQHF. The DNA sequence is TGTGCCAGCAGCTTGGCCGGGGGGCCGAGCAATCAGCCCCAGCATTTT.